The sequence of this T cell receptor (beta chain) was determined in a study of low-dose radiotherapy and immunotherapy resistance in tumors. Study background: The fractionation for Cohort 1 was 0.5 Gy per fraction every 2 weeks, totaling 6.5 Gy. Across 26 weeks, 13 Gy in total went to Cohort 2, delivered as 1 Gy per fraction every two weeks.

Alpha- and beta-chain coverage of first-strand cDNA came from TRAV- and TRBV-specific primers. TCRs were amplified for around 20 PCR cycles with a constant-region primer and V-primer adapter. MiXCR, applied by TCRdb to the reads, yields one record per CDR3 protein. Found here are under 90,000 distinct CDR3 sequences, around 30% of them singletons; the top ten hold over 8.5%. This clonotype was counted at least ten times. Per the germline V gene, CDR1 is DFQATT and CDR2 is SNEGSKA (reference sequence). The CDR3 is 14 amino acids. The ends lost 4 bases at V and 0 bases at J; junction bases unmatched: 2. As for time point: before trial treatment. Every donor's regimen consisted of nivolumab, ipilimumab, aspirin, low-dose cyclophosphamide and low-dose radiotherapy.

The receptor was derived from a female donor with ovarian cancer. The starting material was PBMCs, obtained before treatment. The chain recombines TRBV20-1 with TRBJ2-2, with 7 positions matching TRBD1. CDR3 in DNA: TGCAGTGCTACCGGGACAGCGAACACCGGGGAGCTGTTTTTT. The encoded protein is CSATGTANTGELFF.